This TCR beta chain emerged from a study of shared clonotypes between healthy human individuals. Study-wide results and caveats: What limited the represented genetic and exposure-history diversity was the small number of donors. Generally, estimated richness proved larger in naive subsets than it did in memory subsets.

CD8 cells regarded as naive lacked CD45RO, were positively chosen for CCR7, and omitted terminally differentiated effector memory CD45RA+ cells. The V and J ends lost 7 bases and 7 bases respectively, with 11 bases between them. The CDR3 is made up of 12 amino acids. From germline, CDR1 is SNHLY and CDR2 FYNNEI. This clone was recorded once. No antigen is known for it. It was across several immunoSEQ plates that each subset's genomic DNA was evenly split. Sequencing used immunoSEQ multiplex PCR; TCRdb keeps in-frame clones, though not all of them. The sample includes about 680,000 clones, roughly 94% of them seen just once.

V gene TRBV2 combines with J gene TRBJ2-1; D ambiguous. This receptor was identified in a man aged 30-40 years in good health. Source material: naive CD8+ T cells sorted from blood. CDR3 in DNA: TGTGCCAGCAAGGGCGGAATAAATGAGCAGTTCTTC. It encodes CASKGGINEQFF.